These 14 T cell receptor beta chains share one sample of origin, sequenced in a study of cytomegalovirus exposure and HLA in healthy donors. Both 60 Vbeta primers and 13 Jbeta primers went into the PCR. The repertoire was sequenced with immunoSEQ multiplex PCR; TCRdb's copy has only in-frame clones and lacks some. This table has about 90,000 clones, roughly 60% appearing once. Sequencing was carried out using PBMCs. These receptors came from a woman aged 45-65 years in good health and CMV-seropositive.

The CDR3 here is CAISESGANTEAFF. For the CDR3, the DNA is TGTGCCATCAGTGAGTCGGGAGCGAACACTGAAGCTTTCTTT. The rearrangement joins TRBV10-3 to TRBJ1-1; no definite D call. The CDR3 is made up of 14 amino acids. Trimming cost V 0 bases and J 1 base, with 6 bases left between them. The germline CDR1 and CDR2 sequences are ENHRY and SYGVKD.

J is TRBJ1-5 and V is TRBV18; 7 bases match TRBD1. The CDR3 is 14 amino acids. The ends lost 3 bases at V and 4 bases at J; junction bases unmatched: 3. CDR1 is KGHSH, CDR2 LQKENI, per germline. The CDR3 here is CASSPGQYNQPQHF. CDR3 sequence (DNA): TGTGCCAGCTCACCGGGACAGTATAATCAGCCCCAGCATTTT. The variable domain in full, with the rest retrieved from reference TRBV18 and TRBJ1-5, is NAGVMQNPRHLVRRRGQEARLRCSPMKGHSHVYWYRQLPEEGLKFMVYLQKENIIDESGMPKERFSAEFPKEGPSILRIQQVVRGDSAAYFCASSPGQYNQPQHFGDGTRLSIL.

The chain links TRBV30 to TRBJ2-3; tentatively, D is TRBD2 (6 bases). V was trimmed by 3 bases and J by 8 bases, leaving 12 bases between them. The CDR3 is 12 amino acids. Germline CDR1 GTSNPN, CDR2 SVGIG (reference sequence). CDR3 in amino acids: CAWSPTSLTQYF. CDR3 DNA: TGTGCCTGGAGCCCAACTAGCCTTACGCAGTATTTT.

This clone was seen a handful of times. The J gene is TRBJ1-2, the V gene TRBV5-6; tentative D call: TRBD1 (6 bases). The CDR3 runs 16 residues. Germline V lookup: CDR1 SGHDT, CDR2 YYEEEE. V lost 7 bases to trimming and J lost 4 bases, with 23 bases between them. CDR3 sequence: CASRAWRTAPVYGYTF. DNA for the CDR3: TGTGCCAGCCGAGCGTGGAGGACAGCACCCGTCTATGGCTACACCTTC.

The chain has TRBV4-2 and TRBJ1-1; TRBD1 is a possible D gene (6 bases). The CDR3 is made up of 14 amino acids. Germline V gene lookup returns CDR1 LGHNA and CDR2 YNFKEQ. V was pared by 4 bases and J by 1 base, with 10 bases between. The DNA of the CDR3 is TGTGCCAGCAGCCCCTCGGACAGGAACACTGAAGCTTTCTTT. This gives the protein CASSPSDRNTEAFF.

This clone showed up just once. The CDR3 DNA sequence: TGTGCCAGTAGTACTGGACAGGGGGGGTCCTATAATTCACCCCTCCACTTT. Translation: CASSTGQGGSYNSPLHF. The chain uses TRBV19 and TRBJ1-6, with TRBD1 matching over 10 bases. The CDR3 contains 17 residues. Trimming took 4 bases from V and 1 from J; bases not matched to a gene: 4. The germline gives CDR1 LNHDA, CDR2 SQIVND (reference sequence). Based on the CDR3 plus reference TRBV19 and TRBJ1-6, the full variable domain is DGGITQSPKYLFRKEGQNVTLSCEQNLNHDAMYWYRQDPGQGLRLIYYSQIVNDFQKGDIAEGYSVSREKKESFPLTVTSAQKNPTAFYLCASSTGQGGSYNSPLHFGNGTRLTVT.

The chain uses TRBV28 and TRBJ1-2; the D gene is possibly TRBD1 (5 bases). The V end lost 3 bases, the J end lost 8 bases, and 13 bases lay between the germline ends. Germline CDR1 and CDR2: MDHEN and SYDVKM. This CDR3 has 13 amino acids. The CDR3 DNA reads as TGTGCCAGCAGTTTGGTTCAGGACATGGGCTACACCTTC. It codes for CASSLVQDMGYTF.

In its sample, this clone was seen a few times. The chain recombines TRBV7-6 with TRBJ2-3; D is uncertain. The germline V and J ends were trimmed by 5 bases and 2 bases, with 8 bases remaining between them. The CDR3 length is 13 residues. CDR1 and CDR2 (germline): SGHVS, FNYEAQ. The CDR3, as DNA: TGTGCCAGCAGCCAGTCCGTCACAGATACGCAGTATTTT. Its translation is CASSQSVTDTQYF.

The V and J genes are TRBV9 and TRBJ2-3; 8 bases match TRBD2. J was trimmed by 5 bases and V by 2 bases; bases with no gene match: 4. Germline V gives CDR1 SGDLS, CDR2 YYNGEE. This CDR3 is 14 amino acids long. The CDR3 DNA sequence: TGTGCCAGCAGCGTTAGCGGGGCTCGAGATACGCAGTATTTT. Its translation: CASSVSGARDTQYF.

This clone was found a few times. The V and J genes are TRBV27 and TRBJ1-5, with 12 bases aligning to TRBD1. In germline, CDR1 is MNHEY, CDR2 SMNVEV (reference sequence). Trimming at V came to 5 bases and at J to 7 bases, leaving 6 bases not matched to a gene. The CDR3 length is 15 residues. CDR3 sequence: CASSDGTGGRQPQHF. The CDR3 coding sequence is TGTGCCAGCAGTGACGGGACAGGGGGCCGGCAGCCCCAGCATTTT.

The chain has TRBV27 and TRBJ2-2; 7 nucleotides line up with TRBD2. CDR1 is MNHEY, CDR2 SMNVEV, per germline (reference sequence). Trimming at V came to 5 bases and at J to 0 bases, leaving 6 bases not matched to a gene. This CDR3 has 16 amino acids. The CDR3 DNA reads TGTGCCAGCAGTCCTTACGGACTAGCGAACACCGGGGAGCTGTTTTTT. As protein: CASSPYGLANTGELFF.

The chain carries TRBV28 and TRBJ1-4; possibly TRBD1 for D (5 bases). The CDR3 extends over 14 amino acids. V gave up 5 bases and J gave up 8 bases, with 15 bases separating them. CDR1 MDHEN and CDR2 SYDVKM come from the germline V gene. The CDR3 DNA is TGTGCCAGCAGTCTCGGAAACAGGCGGGAAAAACTGTTTTTT. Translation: CASSLGNRREKLFF.

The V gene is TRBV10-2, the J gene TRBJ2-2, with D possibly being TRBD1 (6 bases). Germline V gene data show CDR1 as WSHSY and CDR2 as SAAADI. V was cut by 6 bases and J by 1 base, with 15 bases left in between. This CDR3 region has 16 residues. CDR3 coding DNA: TGCGCCAGCAGGGGGACAAAGGACCAGAACACCGGGGAGCTGTTTTTT. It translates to CASRGTKDQNTGELFF.

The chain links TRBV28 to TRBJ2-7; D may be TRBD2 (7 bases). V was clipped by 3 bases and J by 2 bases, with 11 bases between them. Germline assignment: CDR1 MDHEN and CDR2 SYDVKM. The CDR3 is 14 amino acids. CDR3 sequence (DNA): TGTGCCAGCAGTTTGGGGGGGCAACCCTACGAGCAGTACTTC. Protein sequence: CASSLGGQPYEQYF.